The sequence of this T cell receptor (beta chain) was determined in a study of tumor-infiltrating lymphocytes in primary liver carcinoma. General study points: Among the pair types, tumor region pairs showed more overlap than tumor-adjacent and tumor-blood pairs.

From germline, CDR1 is LGHNA and CDR2 YNFKEQ. The CDR3 sequence is 16 residues long. Regarding this clonotype: Its antigen is currently unknown. Its ends do not fully match the called genes, so a read error is possible.

Germline DNA was extracted too, while blood RNA derived from unsorted whole blood. A sample of around 4 milliliters of peripheral blood was taken before surgery. The investigators made TCR beta cDNA from approximately 0.5 ug total RNA, using a constant-region primer. Three nested multiplex PCR rounds, a slightly modified ARM-PCR method, built the TCR beta libraries. The first two PCR rounds used TRBV1-TRBV30 forward primers with a C-beta reverse primer, roughly 11 cycles each. MiXCR was run by TCRdb on the multiplex PCR reads, yielding one entry per CDR3 protein. The data contain fewer than 350,000 distinct CDR3 sequences, more than 55% of them singletons.

The sequencing input was peripheral blood. The chain employs TRBV4-2 and TRBJ2-2; 10 bases map to TRBD2. This TCR came from a man aged 40-49 years with primary liver carcinoma and hepatitis B virus infection. In DNA, the CDR3 is TGTGCCAGCTGCCAAGACCCAGCGGGAGGGACCGGGGAGCTGTTTTTT. Encoded protein: CASCQDPAGGTGELFF.